The clone carrying this TCR beta chain was recorded only once. This sample was included in a study of blood T cell repertoires in COVID-19. Unmatched junction bases numbered 3, after V lost 3 bases and J lost 4 bases. The length of the CDR3 is 14 residues. Germline V gene sequence: CDR1 LNHDA, CDR2 SQIVND (reference sequence). Here immunoSEQ multiplex PCR was the method, and the copy in TCRdb shows in-frame clones only, minus some. This table has hundreds of thousands of clones, roughly 80% appearing once. Sequenced sample: peripheral blood. The rearrangement uses TRBV19 and TRBJ1-5, with 7 bases aligning to TRBD1. This TCR was sampled from a woman aged 80 or over with acute or convalescent COVID-19. The CDR3 reads CASSIETGNQPQHF. Here the CDR3 DNA reads TGTGCCAGTAGTATCGAGACAGGGAATCAGCCCCAGCATTTT.